This T cell receptor beta chain was obtained from a study of neurological immune-mediated disorders. Study details: The study included some 34 multiple sclerosis patients, some 31 relapsing-remitting and 3 secondary progressive.

Germline V gene lookup returns CDR1 SGHKS and CDR2 YYEKEE (reference sequence). This CDR3 region has 13 residues. V was pared by 4 bases and J by 2 bases, with 9 bases between. TCRdb redid the calling of the 5' RACE reads with MiXCR, one entry per CDR3 protein. The sample has more than 45,000 distinct CDR3 sequences, about 2.5% seen once. Regarding the study as a whole: In HTLV-1-associated myelopathy, TCR clonal expansion was greatest, whereas multiple sclerosis had the least, falling below healthy controls.

This clonotype was observed at least ten times. What it binds is not known. The sequence came from a man over 45 with multiple sclerosis. The V call is TRBV5-5, the J call TRBJ1-2; no definite D call. Sequenced sample: PBMCs. The chain's CDR3 is CASSEHGNYGYTF. The CDR3 DNA follows: TGTGCCAGCAGCGAACACGGGAACTATGGCTACACCTTC. Drawing the rest from reference TRBV5-5 and TRBJ1-2, the complete variable domain is DAGVTQSPTHLIKTRGQQVTLRCSPISGHKSVSWYQQVLGQGPQFIFQYYEKEERGRGNFPDRFSARQFPNYSSELNVNALLLGDSALYLCASSEHGNYGYTFGSGTRLTVV.